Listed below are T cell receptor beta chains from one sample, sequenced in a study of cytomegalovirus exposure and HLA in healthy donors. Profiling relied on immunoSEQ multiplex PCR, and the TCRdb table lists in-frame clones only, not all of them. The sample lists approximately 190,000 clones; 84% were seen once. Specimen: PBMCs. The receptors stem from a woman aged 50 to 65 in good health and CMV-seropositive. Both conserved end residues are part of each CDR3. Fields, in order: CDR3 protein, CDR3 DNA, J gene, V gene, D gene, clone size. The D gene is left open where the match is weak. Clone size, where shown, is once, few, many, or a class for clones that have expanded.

CASSLGSNQPQHF TGTGCCAGTAGTCTCGGGAGCAATCAGCCCCAGCATTTT TRBJ1-5 TRBV19 NA NA
CSSSYGTIQYF TGTTCCAGCAGCTATGGGACTATTCAGTATTTT TRBJ2-3 TRBV7-9 TRBD2 NA
CASSIGQTPSTDTQYF TGTGCCAGTAGTATAGGACAGACCCCTAGCACAGATACGCAGTATTTT TRBJ2-3 TRBV19 NA NA
CASEVHSGNTIYF TGTGCCAGCGAGGTTCACTCTGGAAACACCATATATTTT TRBJ1-3 TRBV6-1 NA few
CANMTGEDYGYTF TGTGCCAACATGACAGGGGAGGACTATGGCTACACCTTC TRBJ1-2 TRBV6-1 TRBD1 NA
CASSLEAGLNYGYTF TGTGCCAGCAGCTTAGAGGCGGGACTGAACTATGGCTACACCTTC TRBJ1-2 TRBV7-9 NA once
CASSFGDSYEQYF TGTGCCAGCAGCTTCGGGGACTCCTACGAGCAGTACTTC TRBJ2-7 TRBV7-8 NA NA
CASRPQGYGYTF TGTGCCAGCAGGCCTCAGGGATATGGCTACACCTTC TRBJ1-2 TRBV2 NA NA
CASSPGLWGEGYTF TGTGCCAGCAGCCCTGGATTATGGGGCGAAGGCTACACCTTC TRBJ1-2 TRBV2 NA NA
CASSRAGGVRDVETQYF TGTGCCAGTAGTAGAGCAGGGGGTGTAAGAGACGTAGAGACCCAGTACTTC TRBJ2-5 TRBV19 TRBD1 NA
CASYDRGQSYEQYF TGTGCCAGCTATGACAGGGGGCAATCCTACGAGCAGTACTTC TRBJ2-7 TRBV6-1 TRBD1 NA
CASSRQHYNEQFF TGTGCCAGTAGTAGACAGCACTACAATGAGCAGTTCTTC TRBJ2-1 TRBV19 NA NA
CASSPPPNGELFF TGTGCCAGCAGCCCCCCCCCAAACGGGGAGCTGTTTTTT TRBJ2-2 TRBV7-8 NA NA
CASGTSGDTGELFF TGTGCCAGCGGGACTAGCGGGGACACCGGGGAGCTGTTTTTT TRBJ2-2 TRBV5-4 TRBD2 NA
CASSPAGGRMNTEAFF TGTGCCAGCAGTCCCGCGGGGGGGCGAATGAACACTGAAGCTTTCTTT TRBJ1-1 TRBV27 NA NA
CASTATGNREETQYF TGCGCCAGCACCGCGACAGGGAATAGGGAAGAGACCCAGTACTTC TRBJ2-5 TRBV5-1 TRBD1 NA
CASSLAPTYEQYF TGTGCCAGCAGCTTAGCCCCTACCTACGAGCAGTACTTC TRBJ2-7 TRBV11-3 NA once
CASSPGDRRKYF TGTGCCAGCAGCCCTGGGGACAGGCGGAAGTACTTC TRBJ2-7 TRBV5-4 TRBD1 NA
CASSYSGWQGRETQYF TGTGCCAGCAGTTACTCGGGCTGGCAGGGTCGGGAGACCCAGTACTTC TRBJ2-5 TRBV6-6 NA NA
CASNPGQNTGELFF TGTGCCAGCAACCCGGGACAGAACACCGGGGAGCTGTTTTTT TRBJ2-2 TRBV28 NA NA
CASSAGNGYTF TGTGCCAGCTCAGCAGGGAACGGCTACACCTTC TRBJ1-2 TRBV18 NA NA
CASSLSGTPTYEQYF TGTGCCAGCAGCTTATCCGGGACACCGACCTACGAGCAGTACTTC TRBJ2-7 TRBV7-9 NA NA
CASTTSRAGAYNEQFF TGTGCCAGCACCACCTCTCGGGCGGGGGCCTACAATGAGCAGTTCTTC TRBJ2-1 TRBV11-2 TRBD2 once
CASSLGGNGAGEKLFF TGTGCCAGCAGCCTAGGGGGCAACGGGGCGGGGGAAAAACTGTTTTTT TRBJ1-4 TRBV7-6 TRBD1 NA
CASSLLTGQTQETQYF TGTGCCAGCAGCTTACTTACTGGACAGACTCAAGAGACCCAGTACTTC TRBJ2-5 TRBV7-2 NA NA
CASSTQNARGYTF TGTGCCAGCAGTACACAGAATGCCCGTGGCTACACCTTC TRBJ1-2 TRBV9 NA NA
CASIDSGGPGEQFF TGTGCCAGTATCGACTCGGGGGGGCCGGGTGAGCAGTTCTTC TRBJ2-1 TRBV19 TRBD2 NA
CASSTTGTDNEKLFF TGTGCCAGCAGTACCACCGGGACAGACAATGAAAAACTGTTTTTT TRBJ1-4 TRBV6-1 TRBD1 NA
CASSIGGGNQPQHF TGCGCCAGCAGCATAGGGGGGGGCAATCAGCCCCAGCATTTT TRBJ1-5 TRBV5-1 NA NA
CASSPTGGGETQYF TGCGCCAGCAGCCCGACAGGGGGAGGGGAGACCCAGTACTTC TRBJ2-5 TRBV4-1 TRBD1 once
CASSLGQGPFGYTF TGTGCCAGCAGCTTGGGACAGGGCCCCTTTGGCTACACCTTC TRBJ1-2 TRBV5-6 TRBD1 NA
CASAPEGQVCSPLHF TGCGCCAGCGCCCCCGAGGGACAGGTATGTTCACCCCTCCACTTT TRBJ1-6 TRBV23-1 TRBD1 NA
CASSPGQGNQPQHF TGTGCCAGCTCACCCGGACAGGGGAATCAGCCCCAGCATTTT TRBJ1-5 TRBV18 TRBD1 NA
CASSIDQSDWEETQYF TGTGCCAGTAGTATAGATCAGTCTGACTGGGAGGAGACCCAGTACTTC TRBJ2-5 TRBV19 NA NA